This entry is about one T cell receptor beta chain. The antigen is not known. Assay: immunoSEQ multiplex PCR; the TCRdb copy retains only in-frame clones and omits some. The table shows roughly 48,000 clones, with about 80% occurring only once. The data originate from a study of PD-L1 blockade in urothelial cancer. The study's findings and limits: Clones that were tumor-associated expanded more in the blood of durable-benefit patients at 3 weeks.

The cohort comprised individuals with locally advanced or metastatic urothelial carcinoma. A total of 1 to 8 samples per patient were collected pretreatment and on-treatment. Germline V gene lookup returns CDR1 KGHSH and CDR2 LQKENI. The CDR3 is made up of 18 amino acids. The germline V and J ends were trimmed by 1 base and 1 base, with 19 bases remaining between them. The source was PBMCs, collected around atezolizumab (anti-PD-L1) treatment. This chain connects TRBV18 to TRBJ1-1, with a possible D match to TRBD1 (6 bases). This clonotype originated in a middle-aged man with urothelial cancer. The CDR3 DNA is TGTGCCAGCTCACCACTCCCCCCCCAGGGCAGGGGGAACACTGAAGCTTTCTTT. Encoded protein: CASSPLPPQGRGNTEAFF.